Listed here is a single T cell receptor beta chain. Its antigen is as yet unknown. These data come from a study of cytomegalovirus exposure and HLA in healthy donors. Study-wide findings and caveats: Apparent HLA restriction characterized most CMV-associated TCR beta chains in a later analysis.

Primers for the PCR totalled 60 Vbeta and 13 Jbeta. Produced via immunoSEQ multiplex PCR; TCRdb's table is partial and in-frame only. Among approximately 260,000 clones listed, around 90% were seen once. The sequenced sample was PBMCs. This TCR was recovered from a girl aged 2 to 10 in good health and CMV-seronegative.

CDR3 DNA: TGTGCCATCAGGCCCGCGGGAGGGTCCCCCTACGAGCAGTACTTC. Protein sequence: CAIRPAGGSPYEQYF. The chain carries TRBV10-3 and TRBJ2-7; TRBD2 agrees at 9 bases. Trimming took 6 bases from V and 2 from J; bases not matched to a gene: 8. This CDR3 has 15 residues. Germline V CDR1 and CDR2: ENHRY, SYGVKD.